The sequence of this T cell receptor (beta chain) was determined in a study of shared clonotypes between healthy human individuals. About the study: The cohort had a couple of women and a few men, ages 18 to 49. Regarding the study as a whole: A limitation of the genetic and exposure-history diversity represented arose from few donors.

As for this clone: Its antigen is unidentified.

The protocol was immunoSEQ multiplex PCR, while the TCRdb copy is restricted to in-frame clones and leaves out a portion. Among roughly 1,500,000 clones, just under 99% were seen once, and the ten largest hold about 0.35%. Source material: naive CD4+ T cells sorted from blood. Subset meaning: CD45RA+ positively selected. The sequence came from a young man in good health.

The CDR3 sequence is CASSAGTTQNPYEQYF. CDR3 nucleotide sequence: TGCGCCAGCAGCGCCGGGACCACCCAAAACCCTTACGAGCAGTACTTC. V gene TRBV5-1 combines with J gene TRBJ2-7; D tentatively fits TRBD1 or TRBD2 (5 bases each). Germline V gene lookup returns CDR1 SGHRS and CDR2 YFSETQ. Between the trimmed V and J ends, which lost 4 bases and 4 bases, there was a span of 21 bases. This CDR3 region has 16 residues.